The entry below describes one T cell receptor (beta chain). The antigen is unknown. The sample is drawn from a study of CXCR3-negative and CXCR3-positive naive CD8 T cells. Turning to the study itself: Libraries each contributed about 1.5 +/- 0.3 million TRB reads, for roughly 130 million in total. Study results and limitations: Against CXCR3-negative naive cells, CXCR3-positive naive cells showed more hydrophobic TRB CDR3s. The level of CXCR3 expression partially decreased after cryopreservation; the majority of assays used fresh PBMCs. Sequencing showed both naive subsets with comparably high diversity, and memory CD8+ cells much lower.

The TRB cDNA libraries were prepared by 5' RACE with UMI labels. Reanalyzing the 5' RACE reads, TCRdb keeps one entry per CDR3 protein, without DNA. The sample table sets out roughly 80,000 distinct CDR3 sequences. By phenotype, naive CD8+ T cells were CD45RO-CCR7+CD27+CD95-. The sequencing sample was made of naive CXCR3+ CD8+ T cells from blood. Indicated subset: CD45RO-CCR7+CD27+CD95- naive CD8+ T cells expressing CXCR3 (TNR3+). The origin of this receptor is a human donor in good health. Some clones in this sample may be carry-over from other donors' samples.

The CDR3 spells CASSLGEAGGEQYF. The V gene is TRBV5-1, the J gene TRBJ2-7; TCRdb selects TRBD1, and the lack of DNA leaves this call unchecked. The germline gives CDR1 SGHRS, CDR2 YFSETQ. This CDR3 comprises 14 residues.